Listed below are T cell receptor beta chains from one sample, sequenced in a study of T-cell memory formation after mild COVID-19. MiXCR was run by TCRdb on the 5' RACE reads, yielding one entry per CDR3 protein. The repertoire has about 280,000 distinct CDR3 sequences, 7.5% to 9.5% of them found once; the top ten carry approximately 23%. Sequenced input: PBMCs or a T cell subset sorted from them (not recorded which). The receptors here all came from a man aged 18 to 35 who had mild COVID-19 (a few samples of this study predate the infection). Cell type and time point are not known. Both conserved end residues are part of each CDR3. A D gene is named only where the DNA matches it firmly. The size of a clone is reported for some rows only, either as once, few or many, or as a class for expanded clones.

clone_size	d_call	j_call	v_call	cdr3_nt	cdr3_aa
.	.	TRBJ2-5	TRBV18	TGTGCCAGCTCACCTTATACGGGGGAAGAGACCCAGTACTTC	CASSPYTGEETQYF
.	TRBD1	TRBJ1-1	TRBV5-1	TGCGCCAGCAGCGAGGGACAGGGGAACACTGAAGCTTTCTTT	CASSEGQGNTEAFF
few	TRBD2	TRBJ2-5	TRBV7-2	TGTGCCAGCAGCGATAGCGGGTTCGAGACCCAGTACTTC	CASSDSGFETQYF
.	.	TRBJ2-2	TRBV7-9	TGTGCCAGCAGCTTCCGTACCACGGGGGAGCTGTTTTTT	CASSFRTTGELFF
few	.	TRBJ1-5	TRBV6-5	TGTGCCAGCAGTTCAGGGCAGGATCAGCCCCAGCATTTT	CASSSGQDQPQHF
many	TRBD1	TRBJ2-1	TRBV4-2	TGTGCCAGCAGCCGAGAGTCGGGACAGGGGGCGCCGAATGAGCAGTTCTTC	CASSRESGQGAPNEQFF
few	TRBD1	TRBJ1-2	TRBV4-1	TGCGCCAGCAGCCGTCCCGGGACAGACTATGGCTACACCTTC	CASSRPGTDYGYTF
.	TRBD2	TRBJ2-3	TRBV6-1	TGTGCCAGTGAGCGGGGGGGTTTTGAAGATACGCAGTATTTT	CASERGGFEDTQYF
many	.	TRBJ2-3	TRBV12-3/TRBV12-4	TGTGCCAGCAGTTTGGCTAGCGCAGATACGCAGTATTTT	CASSLASADTQYF
few	TRBD1	TRBJ2-5	TRBV10-3	TGTGCCATCAGGGGGGACAGGTCCGGGGAGACCCAGTACTTC	CAIRGDRSGETQYF
.	.	TRBJ1-3	TRBV28	TGTGCCAGCAGCCCCGCCGTCCTCGCTGGAAACACCATATATTTT	CASSPAVLAGNTIYF
.	TRBD2	TRBJ2-5	TRBV9	TGTGCCAGCAGCGTAGCGGGGGGGCAAGAGACCCAGTACTTC	CASSVAGGQETQYF
few	TRBD1	TRBJ1-2	TRBV2	TGTGCCAGCAGGGACAGGGGAGGTGGCTACACCTTC	CASRDRGGGYTF
many	TRBD1	TRBJ1-1	TRBV5-5	TGTGCCAGCAGCTGGGACAGGGGTGGGGGCACTGAAGCTTTCTTT	CASSWDRGGGTEAFF
many	.	TRBJ1-1	TRBV6-1	TGTGCCAGCAGAGCAGTATTGGGGCACACTGAAGCTTTCTTT	CASRAVLGHTEAFF
.	.	TRBJ1-5	TRBV19	TGTGCCAGTAGTTGGGGGTTGGGCCAGCCCCAGCATTTT	CASSWGLGQPQHF
.	.	TRBJ1-1	TRBV6-2/TRBV6-3	TGTGCCAGCAGTTACCGGGGGGCGGGGACTGAAGCTTTCTTT	CASSYRGAGTEAFF
many	.	TRBJ2-1	TRBV27	TGTGCCAGCAGTTTATATTACCAATACAATGAGCAGTTCTTC	CASSLYYQYNEQFF
few	TRBD1	TRBJ2-7	TRBV6-5	TGTGCCAGCAGTTACAGGCAGGGGGAAGAGCAGTACTTC	CASSYRQGEEQYF
few	TRBD2	TRBJ2-7	TRBV20-1	TGCAGTGCTGGGGGACTAGCGGGGGCCTACTACGAGCAGTACTTC	CSAGGLAGAYYEQYF
few	.	TRBJ2-7	TRBV9	TGTGCCAGCAGCGTTTACAGCTCCCAATCCTACGAGCAGTACTTC	CASSVYSSQSYEQYF
many	.	TRBJ2-3	TRBV6-2/TRBV6-3	TGTGCCAGCAAAAGGAGGGCTAGCGGCACAGATACGCAGTATTTT	CASKRRASGTDTQYF
many	TRBD1	TRBJ2-3	TRBV5-1	TGCGCCAGCAGCTGGACAGGGCAACGCACAGATACGCAGTATTTT	CASSWTGQRTDTQYF
many	.	TRBJ2-3	TRBV20-1	TGCAGTGCTAGAGATCACAGGGGCACAGATACGCAGTATTTT	CSARDHRGTDTQYF
few	.	TRBJ2-5	TRBV10-3	TGTGCCATCAGTGATTCGCGGGCCTCCCAAGAGACCCAGTACTTC	CAISDSRASQETQYF
.	.	TRBJ2-3	TRBV4-3	TGCGCCAGCAGCCGAGGGAGCCAATTTTCTAGCACAGATACGCAGTATTTT	CASSRGSQFSSTDTQYF
few	TRBD1	TRBJ2-5	TRBV20-1	TGCAGTGCTATTAGGACAGGGGGCCAAGAGACCCAGTACTTC	CSAIRTGGQETQYF
few	.	TRBJ1-6	TRBV6-2/TRBV6-3	TGTGCCAGCAGTTACTCCGGAGAGGGGGGTTCGCCCCTCCACTTT	CASSYSGEGGSPLHF
many	.	TRBJ2-7	TRBV12-3/TRBV12-4	TGTGCCCCCGACGTATGGGTCTACGAGCAGTACTTC	CAPDVWVYEQYF
few	.	TRBJ2-7	TRBV20-1	TGCAGTGCTAGAGATTCCCAGGGGCACTACGAGCAGTACTTC	CSARDSQGHYEQYF
.	.	TRBJ2-3	TRBV2	TGTGCGGACGGGCCAGATACGCAGTATTTT	CADGPDTQYF
.	.	TRBJ1-2	TRBV4-1	TGCGCCAGCAGCCAACCGGACAGCATCTATGGCTACACCTTC	CASSQPDSIYGYTF
few	.	TRBJ1-2	TRBV20-1	TGCAGTGCCCTCCCAGGGGCGCAGGACTATGGCTACACCTTC	CSALPGAQDYGYTF
few	.	TRBJ2-3	TRBV29-1	TGCAGCGTCAACGGACAGCGAGGAGATACGCAGTATTTT	CSVNGQRGDTQYF
.	.	TRBJ2-4	TRBV3-1	TGTGCCAGCAGCCAACTGACGACCAAAAACATTCAGTACTTC	CASSQLTTKNIQYF
.	.	TRBJ2-3	TRBV20-1	TGCAGTGCTGAGGTGTTCTTAGGCACAGATACGCAGTATTTT	CSAEVFLGTDTQYF
.	.	TRBJ1-1	TRBV4-1	TGCGCCAGCAGCCAAGTTTCCCGGGGGCACACTGAAGCTTTCTTT	CASSQVSRGHTEAFF
few	TRBD2	TRBJ2-5	TRBV4-1	TGCGCCAGCAGCCAAGATTCAACCAGCGGGGGGCCCGAAGAGACCCAGTACTTC	CASSQDSTSGGPEETQYF
many	TRBD2	TRBJ2-1	TRBV20-1	TGCAGTGCTAGAGAGACGGGGGGGAGGGACAATGAGCAGTTCTTC	CSARETGGRDNEQFF
.	.	TRBJ1-5	TRBV7-9	TGTGCCAGCAGCCCCTCCTCCGGCTCCAATCAGCCCCAGCATTTT	CASSPSSGSNQPQHF
few	TRBD2	TRBJ2-5	TRBV5-1	TGCGCCAGCAGCCCCTCGACAGCGGGGGGGCTAGAGACCCAGTACTTC	CASSPSTAGGLETQYF
few	.	TRBJ1-1	TRBV20-1	TGCAGTGCTAGAGTGATGGCCGATAAGTCTGAAGCTTTCTTT	CSARVMADKSEAFF
.	.	TRBJ2-5	TRBV9	TGTGCCAGCAGCTGGCGGGCTGGAAAGACCCAGTACTTC	CASSWRAGKTQYF
few	.	TRBJ2-5	TRBV20-1	TGCAGTGCTGGAAGGGGTCGAACACTCCAAGAGACCCAGTACTTC	CSAGRGRTLQETQYF
.	TRBD2	TRBJ2-5	TRBV5-4	TGTGCCAGCAGCCCCCCGACGCGGGGGGCCGTTGAGACCCAGTACTTC	CASSPPTRGAVETQYF
few	.	TRBJ2-3	TRBV27	TGTGCCAGCAGCCCCTCCGGAGCGGCCCTCGGAGATACGCAGTATTTT	CASSPSGAALGDTQYF
.	.	TRBJ2-7	TRBV5-1	TGCGCCAGCAGCCAAATTTATGCACGGGACCTAGCCTACGAGCAGTACTTC	CASSQIYARDLAYEQYF
.	.	TRBJ1-5	TRBV7-2	TGTGCCAGCAGCCTGCGGTTGGAGAGTCAGCCCCAGCATTTT	CASSLRLESQPQHF
few	TRBD1	TRBJ1-1	TRBV20-1	TGCAGTGCCAGGACAGGTTTGAACACTGAAGCTTTCTTT	CSARTGLNTEAFF